A selection of T cell receptor beta chains follows, all from one sample in a study of shared T cell receptors in the human thymus. Repertoires were generated with immunoSEQ multiplex PCR, while TCRdb's copy carries only in-frame clones and drops some. The sample has 700,000 or so clones; 70% to 90% are singletons. The same sample was also studied in work on human thymus T cells.

The sequenced sample consisted of thymocytes. These receptors originate from a girl younger than two with a congenital heart defect. Each CDR3 is given with its conserved first and last residue. Each record gives: J gene, D gene, CDR3 length, clone size, V gene, CDR3 protein, CDR3 DNA. A D gene is named only where the DNA matches it firmly. The size entry is marked missing in some rows and otherwise reads once, few, many or a size class.

TRBJ1-2 | TRBD1 | 16 | - | TRBV10-1 | CASYNRGQGVNYGYTF | TGCGCCAGCTATAACAGGGGACAGGGAGTTAACTATGGCTACACCTTC
TRBJ1-1 | - | 12 | - | TRBV30 | CAWSQRGAEAFF | TGTGCCTGGAGTCAGCGAGGCGCTGAAGCTTTCTTT
TRBJ1-2 | - | 16 | - | TRBV11-3 | CASSSYEGGRVYGYTF | TGTGCCAGCAGCTCTTACGAGGGCGGGAGGGTTTACGGCTACACCTTC
TRBJ2-7 | TRBD1 | 15 | - | TRBV15 | CATSVGGDRDYEQYF | TGTGCCACCAGCGTCGGCGGGGACAGGGACTACGAGCAGTACTTC
TRBJ2-1 | TRBD2 | 17 | - | TRBV28 | CASSLFRAGGVCNEQFF | TGTGCCAGCAGTTTATTTCGAGCGGGGGGGGTGTGCAATGAGCAGTTCTTC
TRBJ2-5 | TRBD1 | 13 | - | TRBV2 | CASTGTGVETQYF | TGTGCCAGCACCGGGACAGGGGTTGAGACCCAGTACTTC
TRBJ1-4 | - | 12 | - | TRBV29-1 | CSVGRGGEKLFF | TGCAGCGTTGGGAGGGGGGGAGAAAAACTGTTTTTT
TRBJ1-1 | TRBD1 | 14 | - | TRBV15 | CATSRTGGDTEAFF | TGTGCCACCAGCAGAACAGGGGGGGACACTGAAGCTTTCTTT
TRBJ1-1 | TRBD1 | 15 | - | TRBV5-6 | CASSLARRTGGEAFF | TGTGCCAGCAGCTTGGCCCGTAGGACAGGGGGCGAAGCTTTCTTT
TRBJ1-6 | TRBD1 | 16 | few | TRBV5-4 | CASSFRDSIYNSPLHF | TGTGCCAGCAGCTTTCGGGACAGCATATATAATTCACCCCTCCACTTT
TRBJ1-1 | - | 16 | - | TRBV18 | CASSPPTVSIGTEAFF | TGTGCCAGCTCACCACCGACAGTGTCGATCGGCACTGAAGCTTTCTTT
TRBJ2-1 | TRBD2 | 16 | - | TRBV7-2 | CASSLALSGGAHEQFF | TGTGCCAGCAGCTTAGCGCTAAGCGGGGGGGCACATGAGCAGTTCTTC
TRBJ1-4 | - | 17 | - | TRBV5-1 | CASSLGQLRATNEKLFF | TGCGCCAGCAGCTTGGGACAGCTCCGAGCAACTAATGAAAAACTGTTTTTT
TRBJ1-2 | - | 13 | - | TRBV6-1 | CASRSTGYYGYTF | TGTGCCAGCAGATCCACAGGGTACTATGGCTACACCTTC
TRBJ2-2 | - | 17 | - | TRBV15 | CATSTKGVGRSTGELFF | TGTGCCACCAGCACTAAAGGGGTTGGTAGGAGCACCGGGGAGCTGTTTTTT
TRBJ2-3 | TRBD1 | 14 | - | TRBV29-1 | CSIRDSKGTDTQYF | TGCAGCATCCGGGACAGCAAAGGGACAGATACGCAGTATTTT
TRBJ1-1 | TRBD1 | 14 | - | TRBV6-5 | CASSPGTGDTEAFF | TGTGCCAGCAGCCCCGGGACAGGGGACACTGAAGCTTTCTTT